The 2 T cell receptor beta chains given below trace back to one sample, sequenced in a study of vaccination effects on CD4 cells after COVID-19. Here immunoSEQ multiplex PCR was the method, and the copy in TCRdb shows in-frame clones only, minus some. Found here are about 73,000 clones, around 79% of them singletons; the top ten hold about 2.9%. CD4+ T cells specific for antigen were expanded with viral peptide pools by the ViraFEST assay before sequencing. The authors isolated CD4+ T cells after approximately 9 days of culture. None of these healthy vaccinees had been infected with SARS-CoV-2 before vaccination. These receptors have no identified antigens. Source: CD4+ T cells from PBMCs cultured with HCoV-NL63 spike peptides, taken before COVID-19 vaccination. Every receptor here comes from a human donor who received a COVID-19 vaccine.

This chain uses TRBV5-1 with TRBJ2-7, with D uncertain. V gave up 1 base and J gave up 2 bases, with 10 bases separating them. The CDR3 is made up of 14 amino acids. CDR1 and CDR2 (germline): SGHRS, YFSETQ. The CDR3 nucleotides are TGCGCCAGCAGCTTGAGTTTCGAAACCTACGAGCAGTACGTC. Its protein is CASSLSFETYEQYV.

The chain links TRBV7-3 to TRBJ2-5; 10 bases match TRBD2. The CDR3 extends over 15 amino acids. V gave up 8 bases and J gave up 2 bases; unmatched junction bases: 8. From germline, CDR1 is SGHTA and CDR2 FQGTGA. The CDR3, as DNA: TGTGCCAGCGACGAACTAGCGGGGAGACAAGAGACCCAGTACTTC. Protein sequence: CASDELAGRQETQYF.